Below, 2 T cell receptor beta chains from the same sample are listed, as sequenced in a study of PD-1 blockade in classical Hodgkin lymphoma. Noted time point: cycle 4 day 1 (C4D1), after less than seven weeks of nivolumab. Each patient experienced a relapse that followed autologous stem cell transplantation, and brentuximab vedotin exposure varied. Out of thawed PBMCs, magnetic negative selection purified CD4+ T cells. Libraries were prepared by immunoSEQ multiplex PCR; TCRdb keeps only in-frame clonotypes and omits some of them. The sample comprises around 28,000 clones, approximately 79% of which are singletons, and over 0.8% rests with the top ten. The sample here was CD4+ T cells from blood, taken before the fourth cycle of nivolumab. The receptor set was obtained from a human donor with classical Hodgkin lymphoma.

This rearrangement joins TRBV10-3 to TRBJ1-4; possibly TRBD1 for D (5 bases). Germline lookup yields CDR1 ENHRY and CDR2 SYGVKD. V was cut by 4 bases and J by 7 bases, with 16 bases left in between. The length of the CDR3 is 15 residues. The CDR3 DNA is TGTGCCATCAGTGCTCAACCAGGACAAGTTGAAAAACTGTTTTTT. This sequence encodes CAISAQPGQVEKLFF.

This chain joins TRBV9 and TRBJ2-7; 7 bases line up with TRBD2. Germline V gene lookup returns CDR1 SGDLS and CDR2 YYNGEE. V lost 0 bases to trimming and J lost 3 bases; unmatched junction nucleotides: 3. CDR3 length: 14 residues. The CDR3 coding sequence is TGTGCCAGCAGCGTAGGGCCGGGGGGCTACGAGCAGTACTTC. Translation gives CASSVGPGGYEQYF.